A single sample is the source of the 18 T cell receptor beta chains below, sequenced in a study of T cell clonality in common variable immunodeficiency. The study's findings and limits: Common variable immunodeficiency TCR beta sequences reportedly had fewer deletions and N-nucleotide insertions.

No antigen has been assigned to these receptors. Measured with immunoSEQ multiplex PCR; TCRdb has only the in-frame clones, and not every one. This sample comprises over 13,000 clones, none seen once only. The material sequenced was peripheral blood mononuclear cells. These receptors came from a human donor with common variable immunodeficiency.

This clone was counted only a few times. The read halts 3 residues ahead of the CDR3 end, with the missing end drawn from the germline J gene. The V call is TRBV30, the J call TRBJ1-4; 7 bases align to TRBD1. Unmatched junction bases numbered 9, after V lost 2 bases and J lost 6 bases. This CDR3 comprises 15 residues. The germline gives CDR1 GTSNPN, CDR2 SVGIG (reference sequence). The CDR3 here is CAWSSDRAFYEKLFF. The CDR3 DNA, read in part, is TGTGCCTGGAGTTCTGACAGGGCCTTTTATGAAAAA.

About this clone: The observed sequence ends 3 residues before the CDR3 terminus, with the missing tail filled in from the germline J gene. V is TRBV30 and J is TRBJ2-5; TRBD2 agrees at 8 bases. Unmatched junction bases numbered 4, after V lost 5 bases and J lost 5 bases. The germline V gene encodes CDR1 GTSNPN and CDR2 SVGIG (reference sequence). The CDR3 extends over 12 amino acids. The CDR3 spells CAWDSGGETQYF. CDR3 bases read: TGTGCCTGGGATTCGGGGGGGGAGACC.

This clone was counted between two and nine times. The DNA ends 3 residues before the CDR3 does, and the rest of the CDR3 is filled in from the germline J gene. The genes are TRBV7-8 and TRBJ2-1; a weak D match, TRBD2 (7 bases). Germline CDR1 is SGHVS and CDR2 is FQNEAQ. The CDR3 length is 15 residues. V shed 4 bases and J shed 2 bases, with 12 bases lying between them. The DNA read from the CDR3 is TGTGCCAGCAGCTCGCGGGGGCGGACCTACAATGAG. It specifies CASSSRGRTYNE. The entire CDR3 protein reads CASSSRGRTYNEQFF. The variable domain in full, completed from reference TRBV7-8 and TRBJ2-1, reads GAGVSQSPRYKVAKRGQDVALRCDPISGHVSLFWYQQALGQGPEFLTYFQNEAQLDKSGLPSDRFFAERPEGSVSTLKIQRTQQEDSAVYLCASSSRGRTYNEQFFGPGTRLTVL.

The CDR3 here is CASSRVYGNTGELFF. The covered CDR3 bases are TGTGCCAGCAGCCGAGTTTACGGGAACACCGGGGAG. The V call is TRBV7-9, the J call TRBJ2-2; no clear D gene. With the read ending 3 residues before the CDR3 end, the germline J gene is used to fill in that end. V shed 5 bases and J shed 1 base, with 11 bases lying between them. This CDR3 has 15 amino acids. Germline assignment: CDR1 SEHNR and CDR2 FQNEAQ (reference sequence). Together with reference TRBV7-9 and TRBJ2-2, the CDR3 gives the full variable domain: DTGVSQNPRHKITKRGQNVTFRCDPISEHNRLYWYRQTLGQGPEFLTYFQNEAQLEKSRLLSDRFSAERPKGSFSTLEIQRTEQGDSAMYLCASSRVYGNTGELFFGEGSRLTVL.

This clone came up a few times. The read is 3 residues too short to cover the CDR3 end, so that end is filled in from the germline J gene. The rearrangement links TRBV7-9 to TRBJ2-3; D remains unclear. V shed 5 bases and J shed 6 bases, with 6 bases lying between them. Looked up from germline, CDR1 is SEHNR and CDR2 is FQNEAQ (reference sequence). The CDR3 consists of 11 residues. CDR3 region: CASSRADTQYF. CDR3 DNA, as far as it was read: TGTGCCAGCAGCCGCGCCGATACG.

The table lists this clone with a few counts. The read comes to an end 3 residues before the CDR3 does, leaving the germline J gene to fill in the end. This sequence joins TRBV18 and TRBJ2-6; 12 bases agree with TRBD1. Trimming at V came to 6 bases and at J to 0 bases, leaving 15 bases not matched to a gene. From germline, CDR1 is KGHSH and CDR2 LQKENI. There are 21 residues in the CDR3. The CDR3 protein is CASSPTSGTGGKPSGANVLTF. CDR3 DNA (partial): TGTGCCAGCTCCCCAACCTCCGGGACAGGGGGCAAACCCTCTGGGGCCAACGTC.

This clone has just a few counts. The sequenced fragment ends 3 residues before the CDR3 boundary, so the rest is inferred from the germline J gene. This rearrangement joins TRBV2 to TRBJ2-3, with TRBD2 matching over 8 bases. V shed 2 bases, J shed 7 bases, and the junction held 11 bases outside the gene matches. This CDR3 has 16 amino acids. CDR1 is SNHLY, CDR2 FYNNEI, per germline. CDR3 residues: CASSESRGLGPHTQYF. The sequenced CDR3 bases are TGTGCCAGCAGTGAATCCCGGGGACTAGGCCCTCATACG.

This clone has a handful of counts. The observed sequence ends 3 residues before the CDR3 terminus, with the missing tail filled in from the germline J gene. This chain uses TRBV2 with TRBJ1-2, with D possibly being TRBD1 (5 bases). The CDR3 loop spans 13 amino acids. CDR1 is SNHLY, CDR2 FYNNEI, per germline. CDR3: CARTNRDFWGYTF. The CDR3 DNA, read in part, is TGTGCCAGGACGAACCGGGACTTTTGGGGC.

This clone was seen a handful of times. The covered CDR3 bases are TGTGCCAGCGTTCCGGGAACTAATGAAAAA. Residues: CASVPGTNEK. The CDR3, in full, reads CASVPGTNEKLFF. The V and J genes are TRBV18 and TRBJ1-4; D is undetermined. The read falls 3 residues short of the CDR3 end, and the missing part is taken from the germline J gene. The CDR3 sequence is 13 residues long. Germline-derived CDR1 and CDR2 are KGHSH and LQKENI. Between the trimmed V and J ends, which lost 8 bases and 1 base, there was a span of 8 bases.

Concerning this clone: Read data end 3 residues before the CDR3 end; the end is taken from the germline J gene. The chain carries TRBV18 and TRBJ1-1; 10 bases fit TRBD1. Germline-derived CDR1 and CDR2 are KGHSH and LQKENI. CDR3 length equals 15 residues. V lost 3 bases to trimming and J lost 5 bases; unmatched junction nucleotides: 6. CDR3 sequence: CASSPSRDRGTEAFF. The CDR3 DNA, read in part, is TGTGCCAGCTCACCGTCCCGGGACAGGGGTACTGAA.

This clone was recorded a few times. The read finishes 3 residues shy of the CDR3 end, and the germline J gene is used to complete it. J is TRBJ2-1 and V is TRBV19, with 7 nucleotides matching TRBD2. The CDR3 length is 12 residues. Looked up from germline, CDR1 is LNHDA and CDR2 is SQIVND (reference sequence). Trimming took 6 bases from V and 7 from J; bases not matched to a gene: 3. CDR3 protein: CASRSGDNEQFF. The sequenced part of the CDR3 DNA is TGTGCCAGTAGGAGCGGGGATAATGAG.

This clone has more than one count but fewer than ten. The DNA ends 3 residues before the CDR3 does, and the rest of the CDR3 is filled in from the germline J gene. The rearrangement joins TRBV7-3 to TRBJ2-3, with TRBD2 matching over 8 bases. The CDR3 is 17 residues long. In germline, CDR1 is SGHTA, CDR2 FQGTGA. V was clipped by 2 bases and J by 0 bases; unmatched bases: 7. The part of the CDR3 DNA that was read is TGTGCCAGCAGCTTACGCCCCGGGACTAGAAGCACAGATACG. It translates to CASSLRPGTRSTDT. The whole CDR3 sequence reads CASSLRPGTRSTDTQYF. Combining the CDR3 with reference TRBV7-3 and TRBJ2-3 gives the whole variable domain GAGVSQTPSNKVTEKGKYVELRCDPISGHTALYWYRQSLGQGPEFLIYFQGTGAADDSGLPNDRFFAVRPEGSVSTLKIQRTERGDSAVYLCASSLRPGTRSTDTQYFGPGTRLTVL.

This clone was counted a few times. The CDR3 is cut off 3 residues early in the read; its end comes from the germline J gene. This chain links TRBV19 with TRBJ2-3; TRBD2 aligns across 10 bases. The germline V gene has CDR1 LNHDA and CDR2 SQIVND (reference sequence). This CDR3 has 15 amino acids. Trimming took 5 bases from V and 0 from J; bases not matched to a gene: 2. The CDR3 bases that were read are TGTGCCAGTAGTTTACTAGCGGGGAGCACAGATACG. Its translation: CASSLLAGSTDT. The whole CDR3 protein is CASSLLAGSTDTQYF.

As to this clone: The CDR3 extends 3 residues past the end of the read, so its final part is completed from the germline J gene. This chain uses TRBV7-9 with TRBJ2-3, with D unresolved. The germline V gene encodes CDR1 SEHNR and CDR2 FQNEAQ (reference sequence). The CDR3 is made up of 12 amino acids. The covered CDR3 bases are TGTGCCAGCAGCCTTAATGGGCAAGCG. Its protein product is CASSLNGQA. The complete CDR3 protein is CASSLNGQAQYF.

The table lists this clone with a few counts. The sequence runs out 3 residues before the end of the CDR3; the remainder is reconstructed from the germline J gene. The chain joins TRBV7-9 to TRBJ2-5, with 10 bases lining up with TRBD1. V lost 5 bases to trimming and J lost 5 bases; unmatched junction nucleotides: 8. CDR1 and CDR2 from the germline V gene are SEHNR and FQNEAQ (reference sequence). CDR3 length: 15 amino acids. CDR3 sequence: CASSQTGGTGETQYF. The sequenced CDR3 bases are TGTGCCAGCAGCCAGACAGGGGGCACAGGGGAGACC.

In this sample, this clone turned up a few times. The sequence runs out 3 residues before the end of the CDR3; the remainder is reconstructed from the germline J gene. This chain connects TRBV7-2 to TRBJ2-5; 10 bases align to TRBD2. The CDR3 is 16 residues long. V gave up 0 bases and J gave up 2 bases; unmatched junction bases: 3. The germline V gene has CDR1 SGHTA and CDR2 FQGNSA. The CDR3 loop reads CASSLATAGGQETQYF. The sequenced part of the CDR3 DNA is TGTGCCAGCAGCTTAGCGACAGCGGGGGGGCAAGAGACC.

To note about this clone: Coverage ceases 3 residues before the CDR3 finishes, and the germline J gene fills in the end. The chain couples TRBV2 to TRBJ1-2, with TRBD1 matching 7 bases. CDR1 and CDR2 from the germline V gene are SNHLY and FYNNEI. This CDR3 has 16 amino acids. V shed 2 bases and J 2 bases; nucleotides not matched to a gene: 8. The chain's CDR3 is CASSETKTGWNYGYTF. The DNA read from the CDR3 is TGTGCCAGCAGTGAAACGAAGACAGGGTGGAACTATGGC.

A note on this clone: The read ends 3 residues before the CDR3 terminus; that terminus is restored from the germline J gene. The rearrangement links TRBV18 to TRBJ1-5; TRBD1 matches at 11 bases. The CDR3 extends over 16 amino acids. J gave up 4 bases and V 3 bases, and 5 bases lay outside the gene matches. The germline V gene has CDR1 KGHSH and CDR2 LQKENI. CDR3 residues: CASSPPGTGGNQPQHF. The CDR3 bases that were read are TGTGCCAGCTCACCTCCGGGGACAGGGGGGAATCAGCCC. The entire variable domain, with the rest obtained from reference TRBV18 and TRBJ1-5, is as follows: NAGVMQNPRHLVRRRGQEARLRCSPMKGHSHVYWYRQLPEEGLKFMVYLQKENIIDESGMPKERFSAEFPKEGPSILRIQQVVRGDSAAYFCASSPPGTGGNQPQHFGDGTRLSIL.